The T cell receptor beta chain described here comes from a study of graft-versus-host responses after intestinal transplantation. Study in general: Transplant recipients had multivisceral, liver-intestinal, or isolated intestinal grafts.

Using immunoSEQ multiplex PCR, the repertoire was profiled, and TCRdb retains in-frame clones only, with some absent. The table includes some 100,000 clones, just under 95% detected once. The V gene's germline CDR1 is KGHSH and CDR2 LQKENI. There are 16 residues in the CDR3. V was clipped by 0 bases and J by 5 bases; unmatched bases: 1. Comment on this clone: Its antigen is unknown.

J is TRBJ2-1 and V is TRBV18, with 13 nucleotides matching TRBD2. The sample was unstimulated CD8+ T cells sorted from spleen or lymph node cells, taken before transplant. This sequence originates from a human donor who was the organ donor for an intestinal transplant. The CDR3 is CASSPPGTSGNNEQFF. For the CDR3, the DNA is TGTGCCAGCTCACCACCGGGGACTAGCGGGAACAATGAGCAGTTCTTC.